Sequencing of this T cell receptor (beta chain) was carried out in a study of CD8 T cells in ankylosing spondylitis. Study conclusions and caveats: The authors reported significant enrichment of disease-linked clones in matched ankylosing spondylitis synovial fluid. Ankylosing spondylitis blood seemed to carry a telltale TCR beta motif made of eight highly homologous variants. Certain motif variants had earlier appeared in reactive arthritis synovial fluid and blood.

Concerning this clonotype: Its specificity is not known.

With molecular barcodes, quantitative 5'-RACE was used to make the TCR beta libraries. In TCRdb, the 5' RACE reads were re-called with MiXCR into one record per CDR3 protein. The repertoire holds about 240,000 distinct CDR3 sequences, with 8.6% as singletons. The clonotype originates from a male donor with ankylosing spondylitis or in good health (not recorded which). Specimen: blood, either unsorted or a sorted T cell fraction (not recorded which).

Written as DNA, the CDR3 is TGCGCCAGCAGCCAATGTTGGGTGTGGGAGACCCAGTACTTC. Translation gives CASSQCWVWETQYF. V gene TRBV4-3 combines with J gene TRBJ2-5; the D is unclear. The CDR3 contains 14 residues. Germline values: CDR1 LGHNA, CDR2 YSLEER. V gave up 2 bases and J gave up 5 bases, with 12 bases separating them.